The rows below give T cell receptor beta chains drawn from one sample of a study of cytotoxic CD8 clonotypes in ibrutinib-treated CLL. Profiled with immunoSEQ multiplex PCR; TCRdb holds only in-frame clones, not every one. The profile shows approximately 150,000 clones, approximately 75% of them singletons. Sample: PBMCs, taken after 12 months of ibrutinib treatment. The receptors shown here come from a human donor with chronic lymphocytic leukemia. The CDR3 runs from the conserved cysteine through the conserved F or W. The D gene is left open where the match is weak. Clone size is given for some rows only: seen once, a few or many times, or a class if the clone is expanded.

-	TRBV5-5	TRBJ1-4	-	CASSLGPGGNKEKLFF	TGTGCCAGCAGCTTGGGTCCTGGGGGCAACAAGGAAAAACTGTTTTTT
-	TRBV28	TRBJ1-1	many	CATGWGEAFF	TGTGCCACCGGTTGGGGTGAAGCTTTCTTT
-	TRBV9	TRBJ2-5	-	CASSVFPGNVETQYF	TGTGCCAGCAGCGTTTTCCCAGGGAATGTGGAGACCCAGTACTTC
TRBD2	TRBV11-2	TRBJ2-7	-	CASSLGDYSSYEQYF	TGTGCCAGCAGCTTAGGGGACTATAGCTCCTACGAGCAGTACTTC
-	TRBV7-8	TRBJ2-1	-	CASSLLADSSYNEQFF	TGTGCCAGCAGCCTCCTAGCGGACAGCTCCTACAATGAGCAGTTCTTC
-	TRBV27	TRBJ1-1	few	CASSNRFTEAFF	TGTGCCAGCAGCAACAGGTTTACTGAAGCTTTCTTT
-	TRBV25-1	TRBJ1-3	-	CASSHISGNTIYF	TGTGCCAGCAGCCACATCTCTGGAAACACCATATATTTT
-	TRBV28	TRBJ2-5	few	CASNKLGGGETQYF	TGTGCCAGCAACAAACTGGGGGGCGGCGAGACCCAGTACTTC
TRBD1	TRBV30	TRBJ1-2	once	CAWSPTSRDRRNYGYTF	TGTGCCTGGAGTCCAACTTCGAGGGACAGACGAAACTATGGCTACACCTTC
TRBD1	TRBV5-5	TRBJ2-7	-	CASSPGTGGFYEQYF	TGTGCCAGCAGCCCAGGGACAGGGGGATTCTACGAGCAGTACTTC
TRBD2	TRBV6-1	TRBJ2-3	once	CASSEVLAGGNTDTQYF	TGTGCCAGCAGTGAAGTACTGGCGGGGGGGAACACAGATACGCAGTATTTT
-	TRBV15	TRBJ2-3	-	CAIEGKGTQYF	TGTGCCATAGAGGGCAAAGGTACGCAGTATTTT
-	TRBV28	TRBJ2-7	-	CASSAFSSEQYF	TGTGCCAGCAGTGCTTTCTCCTCCGAGCAGTACTTC
-	TRBV4-1	TRBJ1-4	-	CASSLGVNNEKLFF	TGCGCCAGCAGTCTCGGGGTCAATAATGAAAAACTGTTTTTT
TRBD1	TRBV11-2	TRBJ2-1	-	CASSLDEQGAYNEQFF	TGTGCCAGCAGCCTGGATGAACAGGGGGCCTACAATGAGCAGTTCTTC
-	TRBV6-5	TRBJ2-7	-	CASSYFPSGFSYEQYF	TGTGCCAGCAGTTACTTCCCCTCCGGGTTTTCCTACGAGCAGTACTTC
-	TRBV5-5	TRBJ2-7	-	CASSLVDEQYF	TGTGCCAGCAGCCTGGTTGACGAGCAGTACTTC
TRBD1	TRBV4-1	TRBJ2-7	-	CASSLGQGAIYEQYF	TGCGCCAGCAGCCTGGGCCAGGGGGCAATCTACGAGCAGTACTTC
TRBD1	TRBV2	TRBJ1-5	-	CASRRDSYSNQPQHF	TGTGCCAGCAGGAGGGACAGTTATAGCAATCAGCCCCAGCATTTT
TRBD1	TRBV11-3	TRBJ2-7	-	CASSLVRDSLYEQYF	TGTGCCAGCAGCTTAGTAAGGGACAGTCTTTACGAGCAGTACTTC
TRBD1	TRBV7-9	TRBJ1-1	-	CASSLNPGGAGTEAFF	TGTGCCAGCAGCTTAAACCCAGGGGGCGCCGGTACTGAAGCTTTCTTT
-	TRBV25-1	TRBJ2-3	-	CASSEYTLASHTQYF	TGTGCCAGCAGTGAATATACGCTAGCGTCTCATACGCAGTATTTT
-	TRBV7-9	TRBJ1-1	-	CASSLTFLNTEAFF	TGTGCCAGCAGCTTGACTTTTCTGAACACTGAAGCTTTCTTT
-	TRBV7-9	TRBJ1-2	many	CASSFGSSNGYTF	TGTGCCAGCAGCTTCGGGAGCAGCAATGGCTACACCTTC
-	TRBV7-2	TRBJ1-2	-	CASSLTDSYTF	TGTGCCAGCAGCTTAACGGACAGCTACACCTTC
TRBD1	TRBV5-6	TRBJ2-7	-	CASSPPFRTGSSYEQYF	TGTGCCAGCAGCCCCCCCTTCCGGACAGGGTCCTCCTACGAGCAGTACTTC
-	TRBV14	TRBJ1-3	-	CASSPLWGPYGNTIYF	TGTGCCAGCAGCCCCCTCTGGGGGCCTTATGGAAACACCATATATTTT
-	TRBV5-1	TRBJ1-4	-	CASSRVTNEKLFF	TGCGCCAGCAGCCGGGTCACTAATGAAAAACTGTTTTTT
-	TRBV5-6	TRBJ1-1	-	CASSAYSGPPEAFF	TGTGCCAGCAGCGCGTACTCCGGCCCGCCTGAAGCTTTCTTT
TRBD1	TRBV6-5	TRBJ1-1	-	CASSYSIGTGVTEAFF	TGTGCCAGCAGTTACTCGATTGGGACAGGGGTCACTGAAGCTTTCTTT
-	TRBV6-4	TRBJ1-1	-	CASRDTVNTEAFF	TGTGCCAGCAGAGACACAGTGAACACTGAAGCTTTCTTT
-	TRBV5-5	TRBJ2-7	few	CASSLEGSYEQYF	TGTGCCAGCAGCTTGGAAGGGTCCTACGAGCAGTACTTC
-	TRBV30	TRBJ1-4	few	CAWARRVTNEKLFF	TGTGCCTGGGCGAGGCGGGTTACTAATGAAAAACTGTTTTTT
-	TRBV4-1	TRBJ2-7	-	CASSQAISGWEGYEQYF	TGCGCCAGCAGCCAAGCTATCTCCGGTTGGGAAGGCTACGAGCAGTACTTC
-	TRBV18	TRBJ2-2	-	CASSPGLNTGELFF	TGTGCCAGCTCACCTGGACTTAACACCGGGGAGCTGTTTTTT
-	TRBV28	TRBJ2-7	once	CASSLDLSYEQYF	TGTGCCAGCAGTTTGGATCTTTCCTACGAGCAGTACTTC
TRBD2	TRBV4-1	TRBJ2-1	few	CASSQHSPGLAGNNEQFF	TGCGCCAGCAGCCAACATTCTCCGGGACTAGCGGGAAACAATGAGCAGTTCTTC
-	TRBV6-1	TRBJ2-5	-	CASSDFHQTQYF	TGTGCCAGCAGTGACTTTCATCAGACCCAGTACTTC